This T cell receptor (beta chain) was found in a study of cytomegalovirus exposure and HLA in healthy donors. Study results and caveats: In a later analysis, TCR beta V- and J-gene trimming showed a link to a missense DCLRE1C variant. The authors later found TCR association rates varying by HLA locus, with DRB1 most and HLA-C fewest. TCR beta V segments were, for the most part, productive about 87% or about 30% of the time in an earlier analysis.

Primers: 60 Vbeta forward and 13 Jbeta reverse. Libraries were prepared by immunoSEQ multiplex PCR; TCRdb keeps only in-frame clonotypes and omits some of them. This sample contains over 100,000 clones. V gave up 5 bases and J gave up 2 bases, with 10 bases separating them. Germline CDR1 and CDR2: SGDLS and YYNGEE. CDR3 size: 13 residues. Regarding this clone: Its specificity is unknown.

This chain uses TRBV9 with TRBJ1-2, with D perhaps matching TRBD1 (6 bases). This TCR was sampled from a man younger than 35 in good health and CMV-seronegative. Sequenced: PBMCs. In DNA, the CDR3 is TGTGCCAGCAGTGACAGGCAGAACTATGGCTACACCTTC. Translation gives CASSDRQNYGYTF.